This TCR beta chain was identified during a study of blood T cell repertoires in COVID-19. The overall study: Samples representing acute and convalescent COVID-19 were sourced from the United States, Italy and Spain. In each case, the material was cDNA or gDNA derived from T cells, B-cell-depleted T cells, or PBMCs.

In the source study's methods: Amplification of reference gene primers was used by the study to estimate nucleated cell counts. Assay: immunoSEQ multiplex PCR; the TCRdb copy retains only in-frame clones and omits some. D and trimming come from the DNA, and the V and J calls and clone size come from that table. The sample shows some 140,000 clones, more than 75% of them seen only once. The specimen was peripheral blood. The TCR comes from a woman in her 50s who had recovered from COVID-19.

CDR3 DNA: TGTGCCAGCAGCTTAGTAGGAGCAGGGGATGGAAATGAGCAGTTCTTC. This sequence encodes CASSLVGAGDGNEQFF. This chain connects TRBV7-9 to TRBJ2-1; a possible D gene is TRBD1 (6 bases). V dropped 1 base and J dropped 7 bases, with 17 bases sitting between them. Germline values: CDR1 SEHNR, CDR2 FQNEAQ (reference sequence). This CDR3 is 16 amino acids long.